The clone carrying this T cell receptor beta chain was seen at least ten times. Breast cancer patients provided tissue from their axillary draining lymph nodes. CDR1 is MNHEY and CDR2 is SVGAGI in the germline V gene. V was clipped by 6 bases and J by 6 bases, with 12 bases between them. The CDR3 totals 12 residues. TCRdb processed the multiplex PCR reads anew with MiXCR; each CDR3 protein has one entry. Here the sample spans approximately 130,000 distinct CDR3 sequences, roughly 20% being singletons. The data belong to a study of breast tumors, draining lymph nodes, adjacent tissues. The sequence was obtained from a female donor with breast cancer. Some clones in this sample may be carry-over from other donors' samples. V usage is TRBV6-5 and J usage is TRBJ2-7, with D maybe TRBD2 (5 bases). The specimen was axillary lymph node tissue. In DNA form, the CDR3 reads TGTGCCAGCAGCTACCGGGCGGGCGAGCAGTACTTC. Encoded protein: CASSYRAGEQYF.